This T cell receptor (beta chain) came from a study of CD8 T cells in ankylosing spondylitis. TCRdb re-called the 5' RACE reads with MiXCR, one entry per CDR3 protein. The data contain a few hundred thousand distinct CDR3 sequences, about 10% of them singletons. Study results and limitations: Clones tied to disease were said to be significantly enriched in matched ankylosing spondylitis synovial fluid.

This clonotype was counted between two and nine times. Its antigen is unidentified. The clonotype originates from a male donor with ankylosing spondylitis or in good health (not recorded which). Sequencing was done on a sample of blood, either unsorted or a sorted T cell fraction (not recorded which).

The CDR3 nucleotides are TGTGCCAGCAGCCCCCTGAGGACACAGTACTTC. Amino acid sequence: CASSPLRTQYF. V gene TRBV11-2 combines with J gene TRBJ2-7, with a possible D match to TRBD1 (5 bases). The V end was cut by 5 bases, the J end by 10 bases, with 12 bases between. Germline V gene sequence: CDR1 SGHAT, CDR2 FQNNGV. CDR3 length equals 11 residues.